The T cell receptor (beta chain) under discussion was sequenced for a study of T cells in Graves' hyperthyroidism and ophthalmopathy (dated by TCRdb to the late 2010s). In the study overall: Peripheral blood samples were taken at initial diagnosis, before any treatment was given. A discovery cohort of roughly 100 patients, about 40 with Graves' ophthalmopathy and approximately 57 with stable Graves' hyperthyroidism, was used to find distinguishing TCR V-J signatures. Prospective prediction of ophthalmopathy was tested in an independent validation cohort consisting of 18 to 20 hyperthyroidism patients and around 16 patients who later progressed to ophthalmopathy. The approximately 90 discovery patients were divided at random into training and test sets in a 7:3 ratio. In addition, the study compared T-cell repertoires in thyroid tissue and in blood from about 6 Graves' hyperthyroidism patients. Once sampling was done, hyperthyroidism patients were given methimazole at a starting dose of 30 mg daily, whereas ophthalmopathy patients were given high-dose intravenous methylprednisolone. According to the paper, TCR Vbeta CDR3 sequencing was carried out on roughly 130 peripheral blood samples, which came from 40 to 45 ophthalmopathy, 75 or so hyperthyroidism and 17 progressor patients. Overall results and qualifications from the work: No statistical method was used to set the sample size in advance, and investigators knew the group allocation. Most expanded thyroid clonotypes (frequency above 0.001) were also detected in blood, suggesting blood repertoires may reflect thyroid immune responses. A model built on a 13 V-J signature distinguished ophthalmopathy from stable hyperthyroidism, reaching 85% to 90% sensitivity and approximately 83% specificity in cross-validation and 80%/75% in testing. In validation, the model predicted progression to ophthalmopathy with just under 71% sensitivity and 72% to 85% specificity, a median of 6.5 months before onset.

Amplification of TCR beta CDR3 regions was carried out from RNA transcripts. For the first round of RT-PCR on the TCR CDR3, the HTBI primer set was used together with the Qiagen OneStep RT-PCR kit. Libraries were constructed in a second round of multiplex PCR, after which size selection and purification were performed. Paired-end sequencing of the libraries was performed with 100 bp reads on an Illumina HiSeq2000. Per the authors' processing: SOAPnuke was used to process the raw data, removing reads that contained adapters or uncalled bases, had a mean Phred below 15, or lacked an exact match to the constant primer or identifier. High-quality paired reads were merged using COPE v1.2.5, and each unique nucleotide sequence was defined as a clonotype. Clonotypes were aligned to IMGT TRBV, TRBD and TRBJ reference segments using MiTCR v1.1. The analysis was restricted to V-J combinations with a frequency above 0.0001, which together covered about 99% of the repertoires. A TCS score was defined as the ratio of F50 (clonal expansion) to E x V (chaos), with BLOSUM62-based TCRdist applied between CDR3 peptides within each V-J. Welch's t-statistics and random forest reduced 450 to 600 V-J features to 13, which were used in a naive Bayes classifier (R e1071). Thyroid-blood repertoire similarity was quantified with the Morisita-Horn index. In TCRdb, the public reads were trimmed at Q25 with fastp and aligned with MiXCR, with productive beta chains retained. Rows are unified per CDR3 protein, each entry keeping the most common DNA and genes. The V and J calls were not made by the authors but by TCRdb's processing. The sample yields just under 750,000 distinct CDR3 sequences; under 45% were counted once. The ten largest clones capture 30% to 40% of the sample.

This clonotype was counted a few times. Its recognized antigen is unknown. Base qualities are not provided; no much larger clone lies one nucleotide away. The CDR3, cysteine through phenylalanine, is 17 amino acids long. The retained sequence is limited to the CDR3, 51 bases, with the frame set at the first base. The germline V gene (reference sequence) gives CDR1 as SEHNR and CDR2 as FQNEAQ. V is shortened by 5 bases, J by 10 bases, and the region joining them spans 29 bases. Stable Graves' hyperthyroidism was defined as the absence of progression to ophthalmopathy over 18 months of follow-up. Hyperthyroidism patients were newly diagnosed, had a disease duration of under 2 months, and were aged 18 to 65 years. The study excluded patients with uncontrolled infections, other autoimmune diseases, pregnancy or lactation. Diagnoses were based on clinical symptoms, serum thyroxine and TRAb, thyroid ultrasound and orbital computed tomography. PBMCs were isolated from 10 ml of fresh peripheral blood by Ficoll-Paque density gradient centrifugation. Total RNA was extracted using Trizol reagent, and RNA quality was assessed on an Agilent 2100 Bioanalyzer.

Specimen: blood. The sequence derives from a woman in her thirties or forties with Graves' hyperthyroidism. The V and J genes are TRBV7-9 and TRBJ2-5, with a tentative D call of TRBD1 or TRBD2, each matching 5 bases. The CDR3 in this case is CASSGTSFGTALSDQYF. The nucleotides read TGTGCCAGCAGCGGAACTTCTTTCGGGACGGCACTTTCCGACCAGTACTTC.